A single sample is the source of the 8 T cell receptor beta chains below, sequenced in a study of blood T cell repertoires in COVID-19. The protocol was immunoSEQ multiplex PCR, while the TCRdb copy is restricted to in-frame clones and leaves out a portion. Of roughly 400,000 clones detected, roughly 88% appear once; the ten largest clones hold 1.4% to 1.5%. The sample was PBMCs or T cells enriched from blood (not recorded which). These receptors were obtained from a woman under 30 who had been exposed to COVID-19.

This chain links TRBV28 with TRBJ1-5, with 7 positions matching TRBD1. The CDR3 has 16 residues. V gave up 6 bases and J gave up 5 bases; unmatched junction bases: 13. CDR1 MDHEN and CDR2 SYDVKM come from the germline V gene. CDR3 residues: CASRTHLQGNHQPQHF. The CDR3 bases are TGTGCCAGCAGGACCCACTTACAGGGGAATCATCAGCCCCAGCATTTT.

The chain recombines TRBV7-9 with TRBJ1-1, with a possible D match to TRBD1 (5 bases). Trimming removed 5 bases from V and 5 bases from J, with 30 bases in between. The germline gives CDR1 SEHNR, CDR2 FQNEAQ (reference sequence). This CDR3 has 19 residues. This CDR3 is CASSPIRGIYPPTRTEAFF. DNA for the CDR3: TGTGCCAGCAGCCCCATACGGGGGATCTATCCACCGACGAGAACTGAAGCTTTCTTT.

V and J are TRBV7-7 and TRBJ1-5, with D unclear. This CDR3 has 13 residues. Germline CDR1 reads SSHAT; CDR2 reads FNYEAQ (reference sequence). Trimming stripped 1 base from V and 7 bases from J, with 8 bases between. The CDR3 nucleotides read TGTGCCAGCAGCTTAGGGTTGGAGCAGCCCCAGCATTTT. This translates into CASSLGLEQPQHF. The entire variable domain, with the rest obtained from reference TRBV7-7 and TRBJ1-5, is as follows: GAGVSQSPRYKVTKRGQDVTLRCDPISSHATLYWYQQALGQGPEFLTYFNYEAQPDKSGLPSDRFSAERPEGSISTLTIQRTEQRDSAMYRCASSLGLEQPQHFGDGTRLSIL.

The rearrangement uses TRBV6-2 or TRBV6-3 and TRBJ2-1, with a possible D match to TRBD2 (5 bases). Germline V gene lookup returns CDR1 MNHEY and CDR2 SVGEGT. This CDR3 has 14 residues. The ends were cut back, 6 bases at V and 10 bases at J, with 19 bases in the middle. The CDR3 DNA sequence: TGTGCCAGCAGCTCCGGCGGGCGAAACGGGGAGCAGTTCTTC. Translated, it gives CASSSGGRNGEQFF.

V usage is TRBV3-1 (or the pseudogene TRBV3-2) and J usage is TRBJ1-5; tentatively, D is TRBD1 (5 bases). Trimming took 4 bases from V and 0 from J, leaving 13 bases between them. The CDR3 runs 16 residues. CDR1 LGHDT and CDR2 YNNKEL come from the germline V gene (reference sequence). The CDR3 DNA is TGTGCCAGCAGCCCAGGGCTGGGATCTAGCAATCAGCCCCAGCATTTT. This encodes CASSPGLGSSNQPQHF.

The chain uses TRBV25-1 and TRBJ1-3, with no clear D. Germline V CDR1 and CDR2: MGHDK, SYGVNS. This CDR3 has 13 residues. V was trimmed by 4 bases and J by 5 bases, leaving 9 bases between them. The DNA of the CDR3 is TGTGCCAGCAGTGGGCCGTTGCGAAACACCATATATTTT. Protein: CASSGPLRNTIYF. Complete variable domain (other parts from reference TRBV25-1 and TRBJ1-3): EADIYQTPRYLVIGTGKKITLECSQTMGHDKMYWYQQDPGMELHLIHYSYGVNSTEKGDLSSESTVSRIRTEHFPLTLESARPSHTSQYLCASSGPLRNTIYFGEGSWLTVV.

This clone appeared a single time. This chain connects TRBV5-1 to TRBJ2-5; 7 bases are shared with TRBD1. The germline V gene has CDR1 SGHRS and CDR2 YFSETQ. J lost 2 bases, V lost 0 bases, and 16 bases had no gene match. The CDR3 runs to 19 residues. CDR3 nucleotides: TGCGCCAGCAGCTTGGGTCGGCTGACAGGGCCCATTCGTCAAGAGACCCAGTACTTC. It specifies CASSLGRLTGPIRQETQYF.

This chain joins TRBV28 and TRBJ2-3, with 12 bases lining up with TRBD2. Losses at the gene ends were 5 bases for V and 2 bases for J; bases not matched to a gene: 11. This CDR3 has 18 amino acids. CDR1 is MDHEN, CDR2 SYDVKM, per germline. CDR3 region: CASSRPGLAGLVTDTQYF. CDR3 DNA sequence: TGTGCCAGCAGTCGACCGGGACTAGCGGGTCTTGTCACAGATACGCAGTATTTT.